The rows below give T cell receptor beta chains drawn from one sample of a study of shared clonotypes between healthy human individuals. The protocol was immunoSEQ multiplex PCR, while the TCRdb copy is restricted to in-frame clones and leaves out a portion. The repertoire holds approximately 980,000 clones, over 60% seen once, with about 1.5% in the top ten. Input material: memory CD4+ T cells sorted from blood. These receptors all come from a man aged 18 to 35 in good health. The CDR3 runs from the conserved cysteine through the conserved F or W. A D gene is named only where the DNA matches it firmly. A row's size may be missing; if present it is once, few, many or a size class.

j_call	d_call	clone_size	v_call	cdr3_aa	cdr3_nt
TRBJ2-7	TRBD1	.	TRBV5-1	CASSPGTGGSLTYEQYF	TGCGCCAGCAGTCCCGGGACAGGGGGCTCCTTGACCTACGAGCAGTACTTC
TRBJ1-6	.	few	TRBV16	CASSQGINSPLHF	TGTGCCAGCAGCCAAGGCATTAATTCACCCCTCCACTTT
TRBJ1-5	.	.	TRBV10-2	CASSESRGPNQPQHF	TGCGCCAGCAGTGAGTCGAGGGGCCCCAATCAGCCCCAGCATTTT
TRBJ2-7	.	.	TRBV19	CASSPTGPPYEQYF	TGTGCCAGTAGTCCCACAGGGCCTCCCTACGAGCAGTACTTC
TRBJ1-1	.	.	TRBV19	CASSIGGGAPEAFF	TGTGCCAGTAGTATAGGGGGAGGGGCCCCTGAAGCTTTCTTT
TRBJ1-1	.	.	TRBV9	CASSVGPTQGEAFF	TGTGCCAGCAGCGTAGGGCCCACTCAGGGTGAAGCTTTCTTT
TRBJ2-1	TRBD2	.	TRBV7-2	CASSTALAGAEQFF	TGTGCCAGCAGCACGGCGCTAGCGGGAGCTGAGCAGTTCTTC
TRBJ2-3	TRBD2	many	TRBV28	CASSTPFGLAGTDTQYF	TGTGCCAGCAGTACCCCATTTGGGCTAGCGGGCACAGATACGCAGTATTTT
TRBJ2-1	.	once	TRBV10-1	CASSDFRGQTAEQFF	TGCGCCAGCAGTGATTTTCGAGGACAGACGGCTGAGCAGTTCTTC
TRBJ1-6	TRBD1	.	TRBV7-2	CASSLADRGVSPLHF	TGTGCCAGCAGCTTAGCCGACAGGGGAGTTTCACCCCTCCACTTT
TRBJ1-1	.	.	TRBV9	CASSAGGRTEAFF	TGTGCCAGCAGCGCCGGAGGGAGGACTGAAGCTTTCTTT
TRBJ2-1	.	.	TRBV6-6	CASSYSSVGAEQFF	TGTGCCAGCAGTTACTCTTCGGTAGGGGCTGAGCAGTTCTTC
TRBJ1-5	.	.	TRBV2	CASSEAPRLNQPQHF	TGTGCCAGCAGTGAAGCGCCCAGATTAAATCAGCCCCAGCATTTT
TRBJ2-1	.	few	TRBV10-3	CAITPLDEQFF	TGTGCCATCACCCCCCTCGATGAGCAGTTCTTC
TRBJ2-1	.	few	TRBV7-2	CASSLAVSYNEQFF	TGTGCCAGCAGCTTAGCGGTCTCCTACAATGAGCAGTTCTTC
TRBJ2-1	.	.	TRBV18	CASSPDAGSFNNEQFF	TGTGCCAGCTCACCAGACGCAGGGTCGTTTAACAATGAGCAGTTCTTC
TRBJ2-7	TRBD1	few	TRBV15	CATSPRAGGSYEQYF	TGTGCCACCAGCCCCCGGGCAGGGGGCTCCTACGAGCAGTACTTC
TRBJ1-1	.	.	TRBV7-8	CASSFGGLVSTEAFF	TGTGCCAGCAGCTTTGGGGGGCTAGTAAGCACTGAAGCTTTCTTT
TRBJ2-3	.	.	TRBV18	CASSPDGDSDTQYF	TGTGCCAGCTCACCGGATGGGGATTCAGATACGCAGTATTTT
TRBJ2-7	.	.	TRBV7-2	CASSFRTVSYEQYF	TGTGCCAGCAGCTTTAGGACCGTCTCCTACGAGCAGTACTTC
TRBJ2-5	.	.	TRBV2	CASIGGAKQETQYF	TGTGCCAGCATCGGCGGGGCCAAACAAGAGACCCAGTACTTC
TRBJ2-1	TRBD2	.	TRBV5-1	CASSWGAGTTYNEQFF	TGCGCCAGCAGCTGGGGAGCGGGGACGACTTACAATGAGCAGTTCTTC
TRBJ1-4	.	.	TRBV2	CASSVGGANEKLFF	TGTGCCAGCAGCGTGGGGGGCGCCAATGAAAAACTGTTTTTT
TRBJ1-2	.	.	TRBV30	CAWSSKGRSYGYTF	TGTGCCTGGAGTTCGAAGGGGCGCAGCTATGGCTACACCTTC
TRBJ2-5	TRBD2	.	TRBV30	CAWSAPGTSGSKTQYF	TGTGCCTGGAGTGCCCCCGGGACTAGCGGGAGCAAGACCCAGTACTTC
TRBJ2-5	.	once	TRBV2	CASRARDFQETQYF	TGTGCCAGCAGGGCCCGGGATTTCCAAGAGACCCAGTACTTC
TRBJ2-3	.	.	TRBV5-1	CASSLGGRVTDTQYF	TGCGCCAGCAGCTTGGGGGGTAGGGTCACAGATACGCAGTATTTT
TRBJ1-1	TRBD1	.	TRBV27	CASSPARIQGVTTLPNTEAFF	TGTGCCAGCAGTCCGGCACGGATACAGGGGGTGACTACCCTTCCGAACACTGAAGCTTTCTTT
TRBJ2-3	TRBD2	once	TRBV6-5	CASTQDGGRADTQYF	TGTGCCAGCACCCAAGATGGCGGGAGGGCAGATACGCAGTATTTT
TRBJ2-7	TRBD2	.	TRBV12-5	CASGLVLAGEDAYEQYF	TGTGCTAGTGGTTTGGTACTAGCGGGAGAAGACGCCTACGAGCAGTACTTC